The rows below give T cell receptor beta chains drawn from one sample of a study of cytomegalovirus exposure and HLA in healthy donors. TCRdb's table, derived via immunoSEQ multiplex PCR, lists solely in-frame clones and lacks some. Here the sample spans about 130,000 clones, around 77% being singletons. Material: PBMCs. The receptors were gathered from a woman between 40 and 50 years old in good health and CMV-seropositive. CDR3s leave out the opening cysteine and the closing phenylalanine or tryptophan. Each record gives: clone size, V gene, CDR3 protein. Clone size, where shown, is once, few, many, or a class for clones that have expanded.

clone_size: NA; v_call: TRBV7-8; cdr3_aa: ASIPTNPRGEQF
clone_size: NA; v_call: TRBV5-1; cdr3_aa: ASSWNSQNTEAF
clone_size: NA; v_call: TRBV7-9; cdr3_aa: ASSRTGGIDEQF
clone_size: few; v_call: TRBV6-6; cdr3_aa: ASSLRGRRDTQY
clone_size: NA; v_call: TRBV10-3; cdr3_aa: AISDGLLGTPYEQY
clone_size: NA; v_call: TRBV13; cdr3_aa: ASSPGPGSGRKGEQY
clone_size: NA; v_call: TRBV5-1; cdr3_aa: ASSLAAGASYNEQF
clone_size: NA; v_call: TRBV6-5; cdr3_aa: ASRGQGVNSPLH
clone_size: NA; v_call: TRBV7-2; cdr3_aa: ASRPHRNTEAF
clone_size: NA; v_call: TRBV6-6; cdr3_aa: ASSYSARTYEQY
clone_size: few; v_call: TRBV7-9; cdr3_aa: ASSLGTGMNTEAF
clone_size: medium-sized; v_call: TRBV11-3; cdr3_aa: ASSLDPTFSYEQY
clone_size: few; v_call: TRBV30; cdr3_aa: AWSVGGSNEQY
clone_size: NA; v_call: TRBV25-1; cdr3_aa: ASRQRLQETQY
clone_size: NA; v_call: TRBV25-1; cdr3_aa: ASISEGQGRREQY
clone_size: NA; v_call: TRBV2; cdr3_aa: ASSLRGQGTEAF
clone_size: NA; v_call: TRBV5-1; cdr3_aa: ASRQWTGGNTEAF
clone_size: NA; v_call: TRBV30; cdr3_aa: AWDIFGGSEAF
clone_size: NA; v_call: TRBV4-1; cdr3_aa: ASSQNLVDAEAF
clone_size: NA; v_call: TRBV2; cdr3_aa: ASSEAQGPNQPQH
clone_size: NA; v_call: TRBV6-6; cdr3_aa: ASSYGGSYEQY
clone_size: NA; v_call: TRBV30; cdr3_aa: AWIKSGSGNTIY
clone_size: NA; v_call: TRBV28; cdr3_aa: ASSSFSTPQGGNEKLF
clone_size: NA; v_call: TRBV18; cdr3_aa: ASSPGLRTNTGELF
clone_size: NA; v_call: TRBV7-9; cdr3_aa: ASSPGDRVTGELF